The 3 T cell receptor beta chains reported below all come from one sample, sequenced in a study of OX40 agonist ivuxolimab in advanced cancers. The method behind the library was the immunoSEQ multiplex PCR assay. Here the immuneACCESS table is served through TCRdb, limited to in-frame sequences with V and J called. Missing clones are a known gap in these copies; in checked studies unresolved V genes cover under half, and the rest lacks a known reason. Present in this sample are over 70,000 clones, 85% to 90% of which were seen just once. Approximately 7.4% of the sample rests with the top ten. Specimen: CD4+ or CD8+ T cells sorted from blood, collected in a trial of the OX40 agonist ivuxolimab. The receptors were gathered from an adult with an advanced solid tumor such as melanoma, head and neck, liver or kidney cancer.

The chain employs TRBV7-3 and TRBJ1-1; D is unresolved. Germline V gene sequence: CDR1 SGHTA, CDR2 FQGTGA. The CDR3 extends over 14 amino acids. V lost 3 bases and J 5 bases, leaving 13 bases between the germline ends. DNA of the CDR3: TGTGCCAGCAGCTTGGAAAAGGGATGGACTGAAGCTTTCTTT. The encoded protein is CASSLEKGWTEAFF. The entire variable domain, with the rest obtained from reference TRBV7-3 and TRBJ1-1, is as follows: GAGVSQTPSNKVTEKGKYVELRCDPISGHTALYWYRQSLGQGPEFLIYFQGTGAADDSGLPNDRFFAVRPEGSVSTLKIQRTERGDSAVYLCASSLEKGWTEAFFGQGTRLTVV.

J is TRBJ2-7 and V is TRBV7-2, with 11 bases fitting TRBD2. J gave up 6 bases and V 5 bases, and 9 bases lay outside the gene matches. In germline, CDR1 is SGHTA, CDR2 FQGNSA. The CDR3 runs to 15 residues. CDR3 sequence reads: CASSPGTSGTGEQYF. The DNA of the CDR3 is TGTGCCAGCAGCCCGGGGACTAGCGGTACGGGCGAGCAGTACTTC.

The chain uses TRBV27 and TRBJ1-6, with TRBD1 matching over 9 bases. J was trimmed by 6 bases and V by 1 base; bases with no gene match: 1. This CDR3 comprises 15 residues. Germline CDR1 is MNHEY and CDR2 is SMNVEV (reference sequence). This CDR3 is CASSLWTGVNSPLHF. The CDR3 coding sequence is TGTGCCAGCAGTTTATGGACAGGGGTTAATTCACCCCTCCACTTT.